This TCR beta chain is drawn from a study of shared clonotypes between healthy human individuals. General study findings and limits: Rarefaction indicated that sorted-subset sequencing remained incomplete although depth was large. When naive CD4 clonotypes were compared across several donors, around 5% were shared.

Notes on this clone: The antigen is undetermined.

Generated by immunoSEQ multiplex PCR, the TCRdb table keeps only in-frame clones and is missing some. The sample holds over a million clones, roughly 74% seen once. Trimming at V came to 7 bases and at J to 0 bases, leaving 20 bases not matched to a gene. This CDR3 region has 21 residues. CDR1 is SGHRS, CDR2 YFSETQ, per germline. Donors included only healthy HIV-negative adults lacking recent acute infections or vaccinations. Every donor, a Caucasian adult, lived in Nashville, Tennessee. Sequencing was performed on memory CD4+ T cells from PBMCs. Subset indicated: CD45RA-negative fraction. This rearrangement joins TRBV5-1 to TRBJ2-6; 9 bases fit TRBD1. This TCR came from a man between 18 and 35 years old in good health. Some clones in this sample may be carry-over from other donors' samples. The DNA for the CDR3 is TGCGCCAGCGGCGGGGACAGGGTTTTTCTTTACGGATACTCTGGGGCCAACGTCCTGACTTTC. This translates into CASGGDRVFLYGYSGANVLTF.